This T cell receptor (beta chain) was identified during a study of T cell responses to AZD1222 COVID-19 vaccine. Study-wide points: Donors, mostly white British, included more females; clonal diversity was possibly underestimated. The CD4 TCRs associated with vaccination extended across spike and predominated at 160-218 and 743-854. A reported finding is that nearly half of spike-specific TCRs target unmutated variant regions. Elevations in Spike-specific TCR breadth and depth followed administration of two AZD1222 doses.

In regard to this clone: The antigen remains unidentified.

This CDR3 is built from 13 residues. Per the germline V gene, CDR1 is ENHRY and CDR2 is SYGVKD. The V gene lost 4 bases and the J gene lost 3 bases, with 10 bases spanning the gap. Using immunoSEQ multiplex PCR, the repertoire was profiled, and TCRdb retains in-frame clones only, with some absent. The sample holds about 260,000 clones, about 92% seen once. The V and J genes are TRBV10-3 and TRBJ2-7; unclear D gene. This receptor was identified in an adult in good health. Sequencing used peripheral blood, obtained on day 0 of AZD1222 vaccination. This chain's CDR3 is CAISGVDLYEQYF. The CDR3 DNA follows: TGTGCCATCAGTGGGGTGGACCTCTACGAGCAGTACTTC.